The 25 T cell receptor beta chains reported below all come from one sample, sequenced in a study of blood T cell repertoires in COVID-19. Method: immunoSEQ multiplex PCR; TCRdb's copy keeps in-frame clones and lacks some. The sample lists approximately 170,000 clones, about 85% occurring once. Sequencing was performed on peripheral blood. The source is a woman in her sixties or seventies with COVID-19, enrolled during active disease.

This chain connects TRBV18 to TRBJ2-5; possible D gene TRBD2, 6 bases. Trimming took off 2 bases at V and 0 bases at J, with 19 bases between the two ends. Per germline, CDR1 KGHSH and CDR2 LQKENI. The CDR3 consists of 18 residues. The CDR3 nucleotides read TGTGCCAGCTCACCAATCTCTCCCGGGACTGCGTACCAAGAGACCCAGTACTTC. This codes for CASSPISPGTAYQETQYF. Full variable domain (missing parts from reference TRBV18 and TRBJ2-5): NAGVMQNPRHLVRRRGQEARLRCSPMKGHSHVYWYRQLPEEGLKFMVYLQKENIIDESGMPKERFSAEFPKEGPSILRIQQVVRGDSAAYFCASSPISPGTAYQETQYFGPGTRLLVL.

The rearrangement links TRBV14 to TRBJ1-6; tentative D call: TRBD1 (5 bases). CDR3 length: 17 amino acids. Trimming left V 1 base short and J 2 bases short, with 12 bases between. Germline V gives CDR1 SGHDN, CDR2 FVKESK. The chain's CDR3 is CASSQVTGGAYNSPLHF. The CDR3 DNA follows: TGTGCCAGCAGCCAAGTTACAGGTGGCGCCTATAATTCACCCCTCCACTTT.

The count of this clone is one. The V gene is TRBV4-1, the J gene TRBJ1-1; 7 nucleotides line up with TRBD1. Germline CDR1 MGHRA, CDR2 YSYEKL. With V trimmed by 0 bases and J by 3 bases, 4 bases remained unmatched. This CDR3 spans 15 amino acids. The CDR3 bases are TGCGCCAGCAGCCAAGAACAGGGGCGGGACACTGAAGCTTTCTTT. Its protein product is CASSQEQGRDTEAFF.

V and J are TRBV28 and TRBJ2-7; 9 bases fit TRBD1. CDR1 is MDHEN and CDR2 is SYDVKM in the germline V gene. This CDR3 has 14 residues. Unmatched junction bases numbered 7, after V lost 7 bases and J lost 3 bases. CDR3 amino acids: CASTVGQGLYEQYF. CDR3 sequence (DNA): TGTGCCAGCACCGTCGGACAGGGGCTCTACGAGCAGTACTTC.

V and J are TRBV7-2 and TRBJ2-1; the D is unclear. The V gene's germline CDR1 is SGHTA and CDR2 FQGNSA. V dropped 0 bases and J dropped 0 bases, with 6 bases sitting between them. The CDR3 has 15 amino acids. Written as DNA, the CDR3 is TGTGCCAGCAGCTTAGCTTACGGCTCCTACAATGAGCAGTTCTTC. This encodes CASSLAYGSYNEQFF.

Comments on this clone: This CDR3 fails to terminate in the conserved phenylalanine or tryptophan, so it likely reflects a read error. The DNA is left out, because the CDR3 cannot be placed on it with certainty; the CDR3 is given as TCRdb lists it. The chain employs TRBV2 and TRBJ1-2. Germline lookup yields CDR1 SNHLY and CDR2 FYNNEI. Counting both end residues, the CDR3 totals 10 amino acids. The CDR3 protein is CASSVGTSTL.

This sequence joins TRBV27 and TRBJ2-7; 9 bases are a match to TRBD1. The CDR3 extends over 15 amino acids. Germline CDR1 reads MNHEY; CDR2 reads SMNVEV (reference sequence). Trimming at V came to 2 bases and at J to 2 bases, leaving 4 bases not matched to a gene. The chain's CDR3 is CASSLTRTGAYEQYF. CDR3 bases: TGTGCCAGCAGTTTAACTCGGACAGGGGCCTACGAGCAGTACTTC.

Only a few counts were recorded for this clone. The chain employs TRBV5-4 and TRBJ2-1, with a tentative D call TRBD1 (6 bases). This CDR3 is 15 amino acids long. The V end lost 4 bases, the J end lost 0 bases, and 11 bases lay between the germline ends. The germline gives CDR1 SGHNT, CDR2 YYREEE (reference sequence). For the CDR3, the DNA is TGTGCCAGCAGCCACAGGGTCAGCTCCTACAATGAGCAGTTCTTC. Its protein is CASSHRVSSYNEQFF.

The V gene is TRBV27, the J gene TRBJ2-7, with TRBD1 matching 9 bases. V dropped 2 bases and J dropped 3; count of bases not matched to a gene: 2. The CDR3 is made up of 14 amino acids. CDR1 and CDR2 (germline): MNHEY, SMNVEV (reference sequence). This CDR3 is CASSLRQGGYEQYF. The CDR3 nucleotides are TGTGCCAGCAGTTTAAGACAGGGGGGCTACGAGCAGTACTTC.

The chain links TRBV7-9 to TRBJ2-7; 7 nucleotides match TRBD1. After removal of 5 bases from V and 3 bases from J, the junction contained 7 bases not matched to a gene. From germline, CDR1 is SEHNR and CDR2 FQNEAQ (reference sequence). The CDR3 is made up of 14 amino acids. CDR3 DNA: TGTGCCAGCAGCCCAACCCGACAGGGCTACGAGCAGTACTTC. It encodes CASSPTRQGYEQYF.

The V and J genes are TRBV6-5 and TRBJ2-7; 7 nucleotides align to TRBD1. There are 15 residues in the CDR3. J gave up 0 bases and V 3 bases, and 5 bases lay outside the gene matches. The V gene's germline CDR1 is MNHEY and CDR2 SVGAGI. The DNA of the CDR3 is TGTGCCAGCAGTTATCAGACAGGGAGCTCCTACGAGCAGTACTTC. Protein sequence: CASSYQTGSSYEQYF.

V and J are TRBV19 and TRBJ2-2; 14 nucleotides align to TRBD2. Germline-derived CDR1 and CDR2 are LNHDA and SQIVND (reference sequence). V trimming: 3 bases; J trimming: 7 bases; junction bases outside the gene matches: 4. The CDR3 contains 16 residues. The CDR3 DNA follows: TGTGCCAGTAGTATTGGACTAGCGGGGGGACGCGGGGAGCTGTTTTTT. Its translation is CASSIGLAGGRGELFF.

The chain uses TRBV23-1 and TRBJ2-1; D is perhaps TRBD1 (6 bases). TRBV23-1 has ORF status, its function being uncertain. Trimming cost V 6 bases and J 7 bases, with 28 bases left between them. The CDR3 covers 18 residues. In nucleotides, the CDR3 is TGCGCCAGCAGCCCCTGGCCCCACAGGGTGCTGCATGGGAATGAGCAGTTCTTC. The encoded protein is CASSPWPHRVLHGNEQFF.

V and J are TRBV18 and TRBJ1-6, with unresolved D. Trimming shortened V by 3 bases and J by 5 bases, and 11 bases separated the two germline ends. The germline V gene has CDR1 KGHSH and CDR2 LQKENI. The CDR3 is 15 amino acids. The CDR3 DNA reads TGTGCCAGCTCACCTTCGGGAGGCCATAATTCACCCCTCCACTTT. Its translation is CASSPSGGHNSPLHF.

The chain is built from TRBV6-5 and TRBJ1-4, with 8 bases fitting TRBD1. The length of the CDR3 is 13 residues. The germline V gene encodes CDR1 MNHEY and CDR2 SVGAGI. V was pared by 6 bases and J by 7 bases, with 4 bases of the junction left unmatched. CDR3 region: CASSFDRGEKLFF. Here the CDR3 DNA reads TGTGCCAGCAGCTTCGACAGGGGTGAAAAACTGTTTTTT.

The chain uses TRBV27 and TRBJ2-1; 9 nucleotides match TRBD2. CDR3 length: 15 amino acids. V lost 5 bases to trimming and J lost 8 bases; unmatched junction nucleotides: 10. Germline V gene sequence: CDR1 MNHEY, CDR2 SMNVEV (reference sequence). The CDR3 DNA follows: TGTGCCAGCAGTACAATGACTAGCGGCAAAGATGAGCAGTTCTTC. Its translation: CASSTMTSGKDEQFF.

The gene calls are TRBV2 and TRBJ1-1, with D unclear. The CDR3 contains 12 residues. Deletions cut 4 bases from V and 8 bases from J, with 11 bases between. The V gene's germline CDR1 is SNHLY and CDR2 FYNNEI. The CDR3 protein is CASSVGREEAFF. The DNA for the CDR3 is TGTGCCAGCAGTGTCGGGAGAGAGGAAGCTTTCTTT.

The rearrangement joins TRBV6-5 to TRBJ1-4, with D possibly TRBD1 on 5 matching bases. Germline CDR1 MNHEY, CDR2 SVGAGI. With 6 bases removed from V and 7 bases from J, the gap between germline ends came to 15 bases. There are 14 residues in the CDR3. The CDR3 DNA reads TGTGCCAGCAGCTTCGTGACAGCCCCTGAAAAACTGTTTTTT. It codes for CASSFVTAPEKLFF.

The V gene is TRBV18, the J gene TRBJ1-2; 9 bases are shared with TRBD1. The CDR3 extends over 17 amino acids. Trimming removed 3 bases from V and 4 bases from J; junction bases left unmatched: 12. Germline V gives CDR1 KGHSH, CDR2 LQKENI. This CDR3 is CASSPLVSSGQGYGYTF. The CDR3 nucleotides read TGTGCCAGCTCACCCCTAGTCTCCTCGGGACAGGGCTATGGCTACACCTTC.

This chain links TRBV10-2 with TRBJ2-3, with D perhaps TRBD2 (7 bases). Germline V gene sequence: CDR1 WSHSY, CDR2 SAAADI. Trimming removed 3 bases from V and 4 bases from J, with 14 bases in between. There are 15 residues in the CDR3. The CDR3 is CASSDRGGVSDTQYF. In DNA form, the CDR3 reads TGCGCCAGCAGTGATCGAGGGGGGGTTTCAGATACGCAGTATTTT.

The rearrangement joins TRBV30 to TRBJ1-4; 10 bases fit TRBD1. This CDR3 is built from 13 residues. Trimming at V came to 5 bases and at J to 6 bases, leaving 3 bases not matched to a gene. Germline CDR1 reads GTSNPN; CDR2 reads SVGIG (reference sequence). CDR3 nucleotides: TGTGCCTGGGCCGGGACAGGGGATGAAAAACTGTTTTTT. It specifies CAWAGTGDEKLFF.

CDR3 sequence reads: CASNSFGSGNTIYF. For the CDR3, the DNA is TGTGCCAGCAATAGCTTCGGCTCTGGAAACACCATATATTTT. V and J are TRBV5-5 and TRBJ1-3, with D unresolved. The CDR3 contains 14 residues. The germline CDR1 and CDR2 sequences are SGHKS and YYEKEE (reference sequence). Trimming stripped 6 bases from V and 0 bases from J, with 10 bases between.

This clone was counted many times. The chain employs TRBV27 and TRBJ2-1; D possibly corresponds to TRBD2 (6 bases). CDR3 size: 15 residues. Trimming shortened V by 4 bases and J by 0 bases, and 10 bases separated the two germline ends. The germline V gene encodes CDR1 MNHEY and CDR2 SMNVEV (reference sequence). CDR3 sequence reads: CASSSGLSSYNEQFF. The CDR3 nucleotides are TGTGCCAGCAGTTCGGGACTTAGCTCCTACAATGAGCAGTTCTTC.

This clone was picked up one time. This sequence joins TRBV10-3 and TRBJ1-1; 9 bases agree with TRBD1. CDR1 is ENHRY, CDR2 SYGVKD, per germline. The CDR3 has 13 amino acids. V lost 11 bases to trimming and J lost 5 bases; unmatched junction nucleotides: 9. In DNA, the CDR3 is TGTGCCCTACAACAGGGGGCGGGGACTGAAGCTTTCTTT. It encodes CALQQGAGTEAFF.

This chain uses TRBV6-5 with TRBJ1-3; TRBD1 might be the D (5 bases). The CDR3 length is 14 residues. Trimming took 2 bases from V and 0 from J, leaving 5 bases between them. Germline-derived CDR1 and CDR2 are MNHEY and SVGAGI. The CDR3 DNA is TGTGCCAGCAGTTACGACAGCTCTGGAAACACCATATATTTT. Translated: CASSYDSSGNTIYF.